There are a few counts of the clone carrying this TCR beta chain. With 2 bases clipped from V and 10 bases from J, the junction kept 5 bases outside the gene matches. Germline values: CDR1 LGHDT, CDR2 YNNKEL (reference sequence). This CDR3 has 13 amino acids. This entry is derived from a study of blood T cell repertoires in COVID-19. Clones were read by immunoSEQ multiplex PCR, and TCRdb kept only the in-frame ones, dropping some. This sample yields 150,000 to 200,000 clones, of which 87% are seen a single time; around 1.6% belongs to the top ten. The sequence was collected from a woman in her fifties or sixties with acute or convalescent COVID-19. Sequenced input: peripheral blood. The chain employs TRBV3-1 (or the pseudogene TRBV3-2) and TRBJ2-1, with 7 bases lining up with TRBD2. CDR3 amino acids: CASSQSWEGEQFF. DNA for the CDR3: TGTGCCAGCAGCCAATCCTGGGAGGGGGAGCAGTTCTTC.